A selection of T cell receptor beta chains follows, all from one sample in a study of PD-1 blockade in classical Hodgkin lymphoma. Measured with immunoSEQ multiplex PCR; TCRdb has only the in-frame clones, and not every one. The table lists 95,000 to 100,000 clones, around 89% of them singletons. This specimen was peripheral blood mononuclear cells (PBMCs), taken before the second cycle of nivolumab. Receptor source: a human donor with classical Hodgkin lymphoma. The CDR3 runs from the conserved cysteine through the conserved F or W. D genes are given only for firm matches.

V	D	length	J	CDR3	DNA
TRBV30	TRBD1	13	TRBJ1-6	CAWGTGYNSPLHF	TGTGCCTGGGGGACAGGATATAATTCACCCCTCCACTTT
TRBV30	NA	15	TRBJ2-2	CAWRTQGAYTGELFF	TGTGCCTGGAGGACACAGGGAGCGTACACCGGGGAGCTGTTTTTT
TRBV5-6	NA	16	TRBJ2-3	CASIQQRWPSTDTQYF	TGTGCCAGCATACAACAGCGGTGGCCGAGCACAGATACGCAGTATTTT
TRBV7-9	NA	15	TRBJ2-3	CASSLVGESTDTQYF	TGTGCCAGCAGCTTAGTGGGCGAGAGCACAGATACGCAGTATTTT
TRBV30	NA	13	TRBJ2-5	CAWSGELAETQYF	TGTGCCTGGAGTGGGGAGCTAGCGGAGACCCAGTACTTC
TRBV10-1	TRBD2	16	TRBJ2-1	CASRETSGGPYNEQFF	TGCGCCAGCAGGGAGACTAGCGGGGGGCCTTACAATGAGCAGTTCTTC
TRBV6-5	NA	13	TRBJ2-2	CASSPEGVGELFF	TGTGCCAGCAGTCCCGAGGGGGTCGGGGAGCTGTTTTTT
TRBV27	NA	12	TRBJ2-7	CASSPQGYEQYF	TGTGCCAGCAGTCCCCAGGGGTACGAGCAGTACTTC
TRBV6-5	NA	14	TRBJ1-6	CASSYSTAGSPLHF	TGTGCCAGCAGTTACTCGACAGCCGGGTCACCCCTCCACTTT
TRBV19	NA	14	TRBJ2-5	CASMGARGEETQYF	TGTGCCAGTATGGGCGCCAGGGGAGAAGAGACCCAGTACTTC
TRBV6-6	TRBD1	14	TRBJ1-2	CASSPGTAMDGYTF	TGTGCCAGCAGTCCCGGGACAGCGATGGATGGCTACACCTTC
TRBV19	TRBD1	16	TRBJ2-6	CASSTGGSSGANVLTF	TGTGCCAGTAGCACAGGGGGTAGCTCTGGGGCCAACGTCCTGACTTTC
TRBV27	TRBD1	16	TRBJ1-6	CASSLEDRTRPWALHF	TGTGCCAGCAGTCTAGAGGACAGGACCCGACCGTGGGCCCTCCACTTT
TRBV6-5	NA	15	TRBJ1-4	CASRPTDVARGKLFF	TGTGCCAGCAGGCCAACCGATGTGGCTCGGGGAAAACTGTTTTTT
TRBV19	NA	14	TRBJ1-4	CASRVRLLSEKLFF	TGTGCCAGTAGGGTAAGGTTGTTGTCGGAAAAACTGTTTTTT
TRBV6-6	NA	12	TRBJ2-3	CASRGGADTQYF	TGTGCCAGCAGAGGGGGGGCAGATACGCAGTATTTT
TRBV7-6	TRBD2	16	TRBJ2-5	CASSPGTIFLGETQYF	TGTGCCAGCAGCCCAGGGACTATCTTCCTGGGAGAGACCCAGTACTTC
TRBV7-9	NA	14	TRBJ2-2	CASSLAAGKGELFF	TGTGCCAGCAGCTTAGCAGCAGGGAAAGGGGAGCTGTTTTTT
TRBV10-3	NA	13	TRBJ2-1	CAIRGDNYNEQFF	TGTGCCATCAGAGGGGACAACTACAATGAGCAGTTCTTC
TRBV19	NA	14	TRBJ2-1	CASSIDGGFNEQFF	TGTGCCAGTAGTATAGATGGCGGGTTTAATGAGCAGTTCTTC